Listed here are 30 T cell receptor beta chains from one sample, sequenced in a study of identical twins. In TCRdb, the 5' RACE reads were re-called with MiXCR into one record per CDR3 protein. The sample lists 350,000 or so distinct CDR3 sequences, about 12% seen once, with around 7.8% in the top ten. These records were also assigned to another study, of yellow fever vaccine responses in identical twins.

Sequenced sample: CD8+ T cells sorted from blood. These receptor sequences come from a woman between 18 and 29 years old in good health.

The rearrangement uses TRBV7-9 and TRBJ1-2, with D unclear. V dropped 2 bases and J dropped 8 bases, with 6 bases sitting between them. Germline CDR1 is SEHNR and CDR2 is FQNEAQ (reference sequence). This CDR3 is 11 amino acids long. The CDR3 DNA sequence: TGTGCCAGCAGCTTAAGGGAGGGCTACACCTTC. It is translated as CASSLREGYTF.

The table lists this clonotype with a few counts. The CDR3 protein is CASSLGSPSVLDEQFF. The CDR3 region has the DNA TGTGCCAGCAGTTTAGGGTCGCCTAGCGTGTTGGATGAGCAGTTCTTC. The V gene is TRBV12-3 or TRBV12-4, the J gene TRBJ2-1; the D gene is possibly TRBD2 (6 bases). This CDR3 comprises 16 residues. V was clipped by 1 base and J by 8 bases, with 18 bases between them.

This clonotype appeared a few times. The CDR3 loop is CASSPGGLNIQYF. The CDR3 nucleotides are TGTGCCAGCAGCCCAGGGGGCCTCAACATTCAGTACTTC. V and J are TRBV27 and TRBJ2-4; 8 positions agree with TRBD1. This CDR3 region has 13 residues. J gave up 7 bases and V 6 bases, and 5 bases lay outside the gene matches. Germline V CDR1 and CDR2: MNHEY, SMNVEV (reference sequence).

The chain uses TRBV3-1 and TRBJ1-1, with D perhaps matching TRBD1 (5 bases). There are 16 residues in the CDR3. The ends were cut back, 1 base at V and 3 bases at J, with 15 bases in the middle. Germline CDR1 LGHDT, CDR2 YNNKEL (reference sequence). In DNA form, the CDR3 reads TGTGCCAGCAGCCAAGCTTCATGGGGCGTATACACTGAAGCTTTCTTT. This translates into CASSQASWGVYTEAFF.

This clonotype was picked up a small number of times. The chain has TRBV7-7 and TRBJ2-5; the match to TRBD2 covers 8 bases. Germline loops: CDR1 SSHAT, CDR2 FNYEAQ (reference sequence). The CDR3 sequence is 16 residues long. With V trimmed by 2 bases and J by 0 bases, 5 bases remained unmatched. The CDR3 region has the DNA TGTGCCAGCAGCTTAAATCGGGGGGGGAACCAAGAGACCCAGTACTTC. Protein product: CASSLNRGGNQETQYF.

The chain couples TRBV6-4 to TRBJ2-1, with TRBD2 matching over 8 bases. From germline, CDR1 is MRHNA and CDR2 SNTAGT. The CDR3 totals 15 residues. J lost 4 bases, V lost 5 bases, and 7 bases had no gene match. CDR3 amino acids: CASSPGTREYNEQFF. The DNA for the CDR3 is TGTGCCAGCAGTCCCGGGACTAGGGAATACAATGAGCAGTTCTTC.

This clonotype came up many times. The CDR3 DNA is TGTGCCAGCAGCCCGGGACTCCTCGATGAGCAGTTCTTC. Its protein product is CASSPGLLDEQFF. The chain employs TRBV7-3 and TRBJ2-1; a possible D gene is TRBD2 (6 bases). This CDR3 region has 13 residues. Germline values: CDR1 SGHTA, CDR2 FQGTGA. The V end lost 5 bases, the J end lost 8 bases, and 13 bases lay between the germline ends.

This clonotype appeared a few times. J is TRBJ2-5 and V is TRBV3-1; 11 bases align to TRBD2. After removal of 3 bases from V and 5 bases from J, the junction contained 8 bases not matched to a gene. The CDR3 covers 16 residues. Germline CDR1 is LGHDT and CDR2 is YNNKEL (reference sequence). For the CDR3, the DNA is TGTGCCAGCAGCCAGGGACTTAGCGGGGGGGCCGAGACCCAGTACTTC. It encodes CASSQGLSGGAETQYF.

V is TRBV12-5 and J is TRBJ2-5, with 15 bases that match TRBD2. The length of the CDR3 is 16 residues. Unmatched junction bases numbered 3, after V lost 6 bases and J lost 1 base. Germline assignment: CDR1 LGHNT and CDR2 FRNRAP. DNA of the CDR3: TGTGCTAGTGGGAGGGGACTAGCGGGGGGCCAAGAGACCCAGTACTTC. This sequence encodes CASGRGLAGGQETQYF.

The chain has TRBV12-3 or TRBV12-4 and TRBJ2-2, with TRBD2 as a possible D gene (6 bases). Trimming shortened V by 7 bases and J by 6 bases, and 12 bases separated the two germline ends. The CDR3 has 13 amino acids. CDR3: CASTPRGSGELFF. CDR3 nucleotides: TGTGCCAGCACGCCTCGGGGGTCCGGGGAGCTGTTTTTT.

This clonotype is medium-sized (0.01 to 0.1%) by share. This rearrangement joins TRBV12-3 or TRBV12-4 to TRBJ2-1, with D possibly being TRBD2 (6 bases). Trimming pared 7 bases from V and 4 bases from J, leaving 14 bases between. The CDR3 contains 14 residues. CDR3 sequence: CASTGLALYNEQFF. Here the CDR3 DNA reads TGTGCCAGCACCGGGCTAGCGCTTTACAATGAGCAGTTCTTC.

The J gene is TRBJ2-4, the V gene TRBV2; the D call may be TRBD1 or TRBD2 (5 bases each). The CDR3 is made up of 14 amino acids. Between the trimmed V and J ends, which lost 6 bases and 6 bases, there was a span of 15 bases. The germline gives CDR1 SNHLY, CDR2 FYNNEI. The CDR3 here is CASRENGAGNIQYF. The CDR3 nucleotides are TGTGCCAGCAGGGAAAACGGGGCAGGAAACATTCAGTACTTC.

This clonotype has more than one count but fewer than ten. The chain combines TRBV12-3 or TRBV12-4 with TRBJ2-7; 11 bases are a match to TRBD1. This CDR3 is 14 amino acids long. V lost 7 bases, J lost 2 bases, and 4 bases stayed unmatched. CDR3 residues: CASTSGQGAYEQYF. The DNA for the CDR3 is TGTGCCAGCACCTCGGGACAGGGGGCCTACGAGCAGTACTTC.

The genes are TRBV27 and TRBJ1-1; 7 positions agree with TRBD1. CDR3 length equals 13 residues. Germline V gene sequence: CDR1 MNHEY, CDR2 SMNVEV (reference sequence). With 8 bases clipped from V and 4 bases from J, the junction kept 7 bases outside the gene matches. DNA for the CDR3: TGTGCCAGCTGCCCAGGGGGTAGCACTGAAGCTTTCTTT. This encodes CASCPGGSTEAFF.

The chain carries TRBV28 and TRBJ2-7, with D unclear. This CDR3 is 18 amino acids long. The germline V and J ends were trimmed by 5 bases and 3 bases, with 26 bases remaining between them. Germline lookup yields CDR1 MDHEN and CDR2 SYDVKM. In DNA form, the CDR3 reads TGTGCCAGCAGTCTGCCCTCCCCGTCTCGGGTGGATGGCTACGAGCAGTACTTC. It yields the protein CASSLPSPSRVDGYEQYF.

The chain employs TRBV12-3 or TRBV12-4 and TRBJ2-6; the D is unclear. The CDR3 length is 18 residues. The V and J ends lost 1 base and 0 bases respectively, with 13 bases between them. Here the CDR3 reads CASSLVVGELSGANVLTF. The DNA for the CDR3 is TGTGCCAGCAGTTTAGTGGTCGGTGAACTCTCTGGGGCCAACGTCCTGACTTTC.

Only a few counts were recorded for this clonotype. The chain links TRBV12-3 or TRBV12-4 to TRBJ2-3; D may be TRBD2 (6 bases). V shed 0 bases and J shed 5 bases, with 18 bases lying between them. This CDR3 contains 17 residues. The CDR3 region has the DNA TGTGCCAGCAGTTTAGCGCGGGGAGCACTAGCCGGAGATACGCAGTATTTT. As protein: CASSLARGALAGDTQYF.

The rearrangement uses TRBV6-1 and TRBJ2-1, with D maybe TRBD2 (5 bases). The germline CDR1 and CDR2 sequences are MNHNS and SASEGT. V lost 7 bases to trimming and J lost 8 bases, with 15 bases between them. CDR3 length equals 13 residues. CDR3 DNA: TGTGCCAGCAAAGAGACCCGGAGGTATGAGCAGTTCTTC. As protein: CASKETRRYEQFF.

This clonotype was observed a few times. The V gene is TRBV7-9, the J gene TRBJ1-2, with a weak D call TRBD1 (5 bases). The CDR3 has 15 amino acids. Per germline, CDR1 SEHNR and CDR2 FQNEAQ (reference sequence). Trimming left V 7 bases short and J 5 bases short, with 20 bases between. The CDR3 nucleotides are TGTGCCAGCAACTACCGGGACGCGAGGGGTTATGGCTACACCTTC. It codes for CASNYRDARGYGYTF.

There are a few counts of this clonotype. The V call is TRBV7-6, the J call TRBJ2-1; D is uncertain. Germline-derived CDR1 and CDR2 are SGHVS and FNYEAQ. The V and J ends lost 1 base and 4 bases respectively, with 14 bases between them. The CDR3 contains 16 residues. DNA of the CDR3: TGTGCCAGCAGCTTAGTCGTGGTTTATTCGTACAATGAGCAGTTCTTC. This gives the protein CASSLVVVYSYNEQFF.

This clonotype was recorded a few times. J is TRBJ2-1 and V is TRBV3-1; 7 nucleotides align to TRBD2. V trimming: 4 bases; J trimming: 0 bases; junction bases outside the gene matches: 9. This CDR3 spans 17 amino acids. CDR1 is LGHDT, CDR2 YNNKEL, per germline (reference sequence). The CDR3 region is CASSRELAGNSYNEQFF. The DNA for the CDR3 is TGTGCCAGCAGCCGAGAATTAGCGGGCAACTCCTACAATGAGCAGTTCTTC.

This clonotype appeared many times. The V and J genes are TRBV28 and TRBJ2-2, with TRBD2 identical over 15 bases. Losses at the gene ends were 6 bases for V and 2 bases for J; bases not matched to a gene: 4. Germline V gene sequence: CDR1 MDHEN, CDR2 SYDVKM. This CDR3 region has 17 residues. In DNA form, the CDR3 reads TGTGCCAGCAGCACGGGACTAGCGGGGGGCAACACCGGGGAGCTGTTTTTT. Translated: CASSTGLAGGNTGELFF.

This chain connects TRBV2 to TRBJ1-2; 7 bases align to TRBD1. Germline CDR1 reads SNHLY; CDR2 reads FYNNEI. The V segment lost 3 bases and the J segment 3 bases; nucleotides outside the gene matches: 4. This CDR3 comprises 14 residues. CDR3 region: CASSDTGTDYGYTF. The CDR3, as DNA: TGTGCCAGCAGTGATACGGGGACAGACTATGGCTACACCTTC.

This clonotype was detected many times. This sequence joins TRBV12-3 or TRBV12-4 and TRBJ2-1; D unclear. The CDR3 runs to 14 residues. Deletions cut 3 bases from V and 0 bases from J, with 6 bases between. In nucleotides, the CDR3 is TGTGCCAGCAGTTTTACCAGCTCCTACAATGAGCAGTTCTTC. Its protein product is CASSFTSSYNEQFF.

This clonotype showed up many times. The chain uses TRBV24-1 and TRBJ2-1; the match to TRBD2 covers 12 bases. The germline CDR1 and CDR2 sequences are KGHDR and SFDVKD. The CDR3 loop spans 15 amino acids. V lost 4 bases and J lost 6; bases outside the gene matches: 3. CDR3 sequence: CATSDTSGRPNEQFF. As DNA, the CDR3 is TGTGCCACCAGTGACACTAGCGGGAGGCCCAATGAGCAGTTCTTC.

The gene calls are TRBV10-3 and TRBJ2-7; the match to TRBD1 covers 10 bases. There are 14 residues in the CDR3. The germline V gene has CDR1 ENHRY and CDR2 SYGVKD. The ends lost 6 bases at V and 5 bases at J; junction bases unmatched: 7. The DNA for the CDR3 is TGTGCCATCAGCTCCGGGACAGGGGTGGACGAGCAGTACTTC. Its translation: CAISSGTGVDEQYF.

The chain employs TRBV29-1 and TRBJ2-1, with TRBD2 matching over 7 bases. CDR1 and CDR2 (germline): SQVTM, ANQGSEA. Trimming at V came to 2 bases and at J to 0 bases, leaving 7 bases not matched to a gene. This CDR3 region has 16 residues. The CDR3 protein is CSVEPASGSSYNEQFF. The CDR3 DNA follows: TGCAGCGTTGAACCGGCTAGCGGTAGCTCCTACAATGAGCAGTTCTTC.

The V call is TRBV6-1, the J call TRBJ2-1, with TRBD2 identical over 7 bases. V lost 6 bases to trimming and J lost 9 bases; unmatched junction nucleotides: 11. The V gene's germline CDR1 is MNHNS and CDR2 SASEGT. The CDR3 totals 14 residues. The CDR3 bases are TGTGCCAGCAGCCACACCGCCGGGGGGAGTGAGCAGTTCTTC. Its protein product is CASSHTAGGSEQFF.

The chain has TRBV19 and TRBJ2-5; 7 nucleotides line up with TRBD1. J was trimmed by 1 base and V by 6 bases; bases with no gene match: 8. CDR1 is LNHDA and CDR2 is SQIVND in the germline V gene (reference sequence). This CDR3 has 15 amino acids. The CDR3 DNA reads TGTGCCAGTAGCCTAACACAGGGGATCCAAGAGACCCAGTACTTC. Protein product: CASSLTQGIQETQYF. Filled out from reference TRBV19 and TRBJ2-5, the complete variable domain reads DGGITQSPKYLFRKEGQNVTLSCEQNLNHDAMYWYRQDPGQGLRLIYYSQIVNDFQKGDIAEGYSVSREKKESFPLTVTSAQKNPTAFYLCASSLTQGIQETQYFGPGTRLLVL.

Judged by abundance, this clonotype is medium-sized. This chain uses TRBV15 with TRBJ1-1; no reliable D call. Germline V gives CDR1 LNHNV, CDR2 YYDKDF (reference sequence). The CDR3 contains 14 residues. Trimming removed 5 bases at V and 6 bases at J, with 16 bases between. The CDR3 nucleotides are TGTGCCACCAGCCAGGAATTAGAAGTCGCTGAAGCTTTCTTT. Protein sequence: CATSQELEVAEAFF.